The present T cell receptor beta chain was sequenced within a study of blood T cells in healthy people across ages. Study-level findings and limits: Unknown donor CMV status possibly confounded expanded clonotype changes.

Trimming pared 2 bases from V and 6 bases from J, leaving 7 bases between. This CDR3 has 13 residues. Sample-barcoded 5' priming and a J-beta primer mix drove a second PCR of roughly 7 to 11 cycles. Each CDR3 protein is one row after TCRdb ran MiXCR on the 5' RACE reads. Of roughly 800,000 distinct CDR3 sequences listed, 58% are singletons. In the case of this clonotype: Antigen specificity is unknown.

The sequenced sample was blood. The chain combines TRBV12-3 or TRBV12-4 with TRBJ2-2; D gene ambiguous. The receptor comes from a man aged 30 to 39 in good health. As DNA, the CDR3 is TGTGCCAGCAGTTTACTGCGGTCCGGGGAGCTGTTTTTT. Translated, it gives CASSLLRSGELFF.